This T cell receptor beta chain appears in the sequencing data of a study of Ad26.COV2.S vaccination and SARS-CoV-2 variants. Overall study context: Each vaccinee took Ad26.COV2.S intramuscularly, once or twice 56 days apart.

Overall study results and limits: A substantial breadth of spike-specific CD8+ and CD4+ T cell responses after vaccination has been reported. Placebo recipients and vaccine recipients were similar in non-spike TCR breadth. Individuals receiving vaccine had higher spike-specific TCR breadth than placebo recipients did.

Treatment: some 19 received Ad26.COV2.S at low or high dose, single or two shots; roughly five received placebo; per-sample allocation not given. Day 63 after the first vaccine or placebo injection was the time point for sampling. Clones were read by immunoSEQ multiplex PCR, and TCRdb kept only the in-frame ones, dropping some. The sample shows about 680,000 clones, 89% of them seen only once. In regard to this clone: Antigen unknown.

The CDR3 totals 14 residues. V lost 5 bases to trimming and J lost 2 bases, with 12 bases between them. Germline assignment: CDR1 MNHEY and CDR2 SVGAGI. The TCR originated in a person between 18 and 65 years old who received the Ad26.COV2.S COVID-19 vaccine or a placebo. This chain uses TRBV6-5 with TRBJ1-2; D is ambiguous. Here the sequenced sample was peripheral blood, taken in a trial of Ad26.COV2.S vaccine versus placebo. This CDR3 is CASSRIRPNYGYTF. DNA of the CDR3: TGTGCCAGCAGTCGTATCAGACCGAACTATGGCTACACCTTC.